One sample yielded the 9 T cell receptor beta chains listed below, sequenced in a study of human T cells and chemical hapten exposure. Noted time point: patch test 1, 2 weeks after DPC sensitization. Treatment of the sample: therapeutic diphenylcyclopropenone sensitization with weekly scalp DPC. Each CDR3 protein gets one entry after TCRdb re-called the RACE reads with MiXCR. The sample includes around 120,000 distinct CDR3 sequences, about 12% of them seen just once. Sequenced material: whole blood, taken in connection with sensitization to the hapten diphenylcyclopropenone (DPC). These receptors all come from a woman aged 45-65 years with alopecia areata. Some clones in this sample may be carry-over from other donors' samples.

J is TRBJ2-2 and V is TRBV29-1; no firm D call. The CDR3 runs 12 residues. V was trimmed by 3 bases and J by 1 base, leaving 3 bases between them. Germline loops: CDR1 SQVTM, CDR2 ANQGSEA. This CDR3 is CSVDRNTGELFF. CDR3 nucleotide sequence: TGCAGCGTTGATAGGAACACCGGGGAGCTGTTTTTT.

This clonotype has at least ten counts. The rearrangement joins TRBV7-8 to TRBJ2-1; possible D gene TRBD1, 5 bases. Germline assignment: CDR1 SGHVS and CDR2 FQNEAQ. This CDR3 contains 13 residues. V lost 5 bases, J lost 9 bases, and 14 bases lay in between. The chain's CDR3 is CASSQSVRAEQFF. For the CDR3, the DNA is TGTGCCAGCAGCCAAAGTGTCAGGGCTGAGCAGTTCTTC.

V and J are TRBV6-5 and TRBJ2-1; 12 positions match TRBD2. The CDR3 is 16 amino acids. The ends lost 2 bases at V and 7 bases at J; junction bases unmatched: 6. Germline V lookup: CDR1 MNHEY, CDR2 SVGAGI. Written as DNA, the CDR3 is TGTGCCAGCAGTTACCTTCGGCTAGCGGGGGGGAATGAGCAGTTCTTC. Translated: CASSYLRLAGGNEQFF.

This clonotype came up a few times. The chain has TRBV28 and TRBJ2-1, with 9 bases fitting TRBD2. The CDR3 is made up of 17 amino acids. Germline-derived CDR1 and CDR2 are MDHEN and SYDVKM. The V and J ends lost 5 bases and 7 bases, in that order; junction bases with no gene match: 15. CDR3 sequence (DNA): TGTGCCAGCAGTCCCGCGGGGGCTAGCGGGGATAAAAATGAGCAGTTCTTC. Protein product: CASSPAGASGDKNEQFF.

There are many counts of this clonotype. This chain links TRBV13 with TRBJ1-5; the D is unclear. This CDR3 region has 15 residues. The V and J ends lost 5 bases and 4 bases respectively, with 15 bases between them. CDR1 is PRHDT and CDR2 is FYEKMQ in the germline V gene (reference sequence). The CDR3 reads CASSINVLQNQPQHF. The CDR3 nucleotides are TGTGCCAGCAGCATAAACGTCCTCCAGAATCAGCCCCAGCATTTT. Full variable domain (remainder filled in from reference TRBV13 and TRBJ1-5): AAGVIQSPRHLIKEKRETATLKCYPIPRHDTVYWYQQGPGQDPQFLISFYEKMQSDKGSIPDRFSAQQFSDYHSELNMSSLELGDSALYFCASSINVLQNQPQHFGDGTRLSIL.

This chain links TRBV18 with TRBJ2-1, with D perhaps TRBD2 (5 bases). The CDR3 has 15 amino acids. Between the trimmed V and J ends, which lost 3 bases and 9 bases, there was a span of 18 bases. Germline CDR1 reads KGHSH; CDR2 reads LQKENI. The CDR3 spells CASSPLTGRGGEQFF. In DNA, the CDR3 is TGTGCCAGCTCACCCCTGACGGGGAGAGGCGGTGAGCAGTTCTTC.

The sample holds a few counts of this clonotype. This rearrangement joins TRBV13 to TRBJ1-1; 8 positions agree with TRBD1. The CDR3 is 13 amino acids. The germline CDR1 and CDR2 sequences are PRHDT and FYEKMQ (reference sequence). J was trimmed by 8 bases and V by 4 bases; bases with no gene match: 6. CDR3 region: CASSSRDRTEAFF. CDR3 in DNA: TGTGCCAGCAGCTCCCGGGACAGGACCGAAGCTTTCTTT.

In this sample, this clonotype turned up a few times. This sequence joins TRBV7-8 and TRBJ1-1; D uncertain. V was trimmed by 5 bases and J by 0 bases, leaving 13 bases between them. CDR3 length equals 15 residues. The germline gives CDR1 SGHVS, CDR2 FQNEAQ. The CDR3 DNA follows: TGTGCCAGCAGCACCCAATCAAGAATGAACACTGAAGCTTTCTTT. This sequence encodes CASSTQSRMNTEAFF. The full variable domain, in which reference TRBV7-8 and TRBJ1-1 provide the parts outside the CDR3, is GAGVSQSPRYKVAKRGQDVALRCDPISGHVSLFWYQQALGQGPEFLTYFQNEAQLDKSGLPSDRFFAERPEGSVSTLKIQRTQQEDSAVYLCASSTQSRMNTEAFFGQGTRLTVV.

This clonotype was seen more than once but under ten times. This sequence joins TRBV12-3 or TRBV12-4 and TRBJ1-3; 8 bases align to TRBD1. V lost 6 bases, J lost 6 bases, and 13 bases stayed unmatched. This CDR3 contains 16 residues. The CDR3 here is CASSRTDQGAKNTIYF. CDR3 in DNA: TGTGCCAGCAGCCGGACGGACCAGGGGGCTAAAAACACCATATATTTT.